A selection of T cell receptor beta chains follows, all from one sample in a study of shared clonotypes between healthy human individuals. Sequencing was performed with immunoSEQ multiplex PCR; in TCRdb, only in-frame clones are kept and a portion is missing. Here the sample spans about 2.2 million clones, 93% being singletons. Sequencing was carried out using naive CD8+ T cells from PBMCs. These receptors all come from a man aged 18 to 30 in good health. Some clones in this sample may be carry-over from other donors' samples. The CDR3 runs from the conserved cysteine through the conserved F or W. D genes are given only for firm matches. Rows give clone size only sometimes, using once, few, many, or a class for an expanded clone.

CDR3 DNA	CDR3 protein	clone size	J gene	D gene	V gene
TGTGCCAGCAGCCCGGGATTTGGCGAGACCCAGTACTTC	CASSPGFGETQYF	-	TRBJ2-5	-	TRBV4-2
TGTGCCAGTAGTACCGGACTATACAATGAGCAGTTCTTC	CASSTGLYNEQFF	-	TRBJ2-1	-	TRBV19
TGTGCCAGCAGCTTATTGCCCACGACACGGCGAGGCTACGAGCAGTACTTC	CASSLLPTTRRGYEQYF	-	TRBJ2-7	-	TRBV7-2
TGTGCCAGTAGCGGGAGGGCCTTAGAGGCTTACGAGCAGTACTTC	CASSGRALEAYEQYF	-	TRBJ2-7	TRBD2	TRBV7-9
TGTGCCAGCAGTTTTAACAGGGCCGGCGAGCAGTACTTC	CASSFNRAGEQYF	once	TRBJ2-7	-	TRBV27
TGTGCCAGCAGCTTTGAGGACGAAGCTTTCTTT	CASSFEDEAFF	-	TRBJ1-1	-	TRBV11-2
TGTGCCAGTAGGAAGGCCACTGAAAGGGGGAAAACTGAAGCTTTCTTT	CASRKATERGKTEAFF	few	TRBJ1-1	-	TRBV19
TGTGCCAGCAGCTCGGGGACAGGTTACGAGCAGTACTTC	CASSSGTGYEQYF	-	TRBJ2-7	TRBD1	TRBV7-6
TGTGCCAGCAGTTACTCTCCGCGACTAGTCGCTAATGAGCAGTTCTTC	CASSYSPRLVANEQFF	-	TRBJ2-1	-	TRBV6-5
TGTGCCAGCAGTCTCAGGGGGCAGGAAGAAAAACTGTTTTTT	CASSLRGQEEKLFF	-	TRBJ1-4	TRBD1	TRBV11-2
TGTGCCTTAGAGCTGTCCAGCGGGGAACAAGAGACCCAGTACTTC	CALELSSGEQETQYF	-	TRBJ2-5	TRBD2	TRBV7-9
TGTGCCAGCAGTGGATCGACAGGGACCGCTTGGGAGCAGTACTTC	CASSGSTGTAWEQYF	-	TRBJ2-7	TRBD1	TRBV6-6
TGTGCCATCAGGACAGGGACTCTCTATGGCTACACCTTC	CAIRTGTLYGYTF	-	TRBJ1-2	TRBD1	TRBV10-3
TGTGCCAGCAGCAAAGCCCTCGGGACAGGGAGCTCCTACGAGCAGTACTTC	CASSKALGTGSSYEQYF	-	TRBJ2-7	TRBD1	TRBV11-2
TGTGCCAGCAGTACAAAACAGGGAAATGAACATGGCTACACCTTC	CASSTKQGNEHGYTF	-	TRBJ1-2	-	TRBV27
TGTGCCAGCAGGCACTCTAAAAGCTCCTACAATGAGCAGTTCTTC	CASRHSKSSYNEQFF	-	TRBJ2-1	-	TRBV2
TGTGCCACCAGCGGGGGACAGAATAGCAATCAGCCCCAGCATTTT	CATSGGQNSNQPQHF	-	TRBJ1-5	TRBD1	TRBV15
TGTGCCAGTAGTATCCCTCCTCAAGCTTTCTTT	CASSIPPQAFF	-	TRBJ1-1	-	TRBV19
TGTGCCAGCAGTGAATGGACAGGGCCCCGTCAGCCCCAGCATTTT	CASSEWTGPRQPQHF	-	TRBJ1-5	TRBD1	TRBV2
TGTGCCAGCAGCCCAAGGGAAAAACTGTTTTTT	CASSPREKLFF	-	TRBJ1-4	-	TRBV28
TGTGCCAGCAGCCTTATAAACGGGGGGGCGGGCACAGATACGCAGTATTTT	CASSLINGGAGTDTQYF	-	TRBJ2-3	TRBD2	TRBV7-2